The present T cell receptor (beta chain) was sequenced within a study of T cell changes during pregnancy in multiple sclerosis. The method was immunoSEQ multiplex PCR; TCRdb's version includes in-frame clones alone and lacks a portion of them. In the table there are approximately 80,000 clones, about 94% of which are singletons. This CDR3 spans 16 amino acids. CDR1 SGHRS and CDR2 YFSETQ come from the germline V gene. Losses at the gene ends were 2 bases for V and 0 bases for J; bases not matched to a gene: 8. The chain recombines TRBV5-1 with TRBJ2-7; 7 nucleotides line up with TRBD2. Specimen: peripheral blood, collected in the third trimester of pregnancy. The origin of this receptor is a female donor with multiple sclerosis, enrolled in a pregnancy study. The CDR3 loop reads CASSLPPTSASYEQYF. The CDR3 DNA reads as TGCGCCAGCAGCTTACCCCCCACTAGCGCCTCCTACGAGCAGTACTTC.